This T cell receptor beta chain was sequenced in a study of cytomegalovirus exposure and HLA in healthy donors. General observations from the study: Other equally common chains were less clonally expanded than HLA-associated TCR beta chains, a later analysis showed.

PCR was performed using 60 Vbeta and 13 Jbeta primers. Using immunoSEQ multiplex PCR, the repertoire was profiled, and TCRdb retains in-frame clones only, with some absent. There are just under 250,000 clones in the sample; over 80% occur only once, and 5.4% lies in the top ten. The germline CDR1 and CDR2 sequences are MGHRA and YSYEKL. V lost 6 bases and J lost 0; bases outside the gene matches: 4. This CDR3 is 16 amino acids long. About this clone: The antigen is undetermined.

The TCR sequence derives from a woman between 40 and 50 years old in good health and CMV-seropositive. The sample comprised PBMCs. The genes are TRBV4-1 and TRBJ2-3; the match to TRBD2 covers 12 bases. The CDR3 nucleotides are TGCGCCAGCAGACCCACTAGCGGGGGGAGCACAGATACGCAGTATTTT. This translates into CASRPTSGGSTDTQYF.